This TCR beta chain was found in a study of blood T cell repertoires in COVID-19. Participants came from roughly 24 US areas, aged about 18 to 89 years. Recovered status in Cohort 3 required two negative PCRs, clearance, or symptom resolution. Clones were sequenced by immunoSEQ multiplex PCR, and TCRdb holds only the in-frame ones, with some missing. The data contain 350,000 to 400,000 clones, around 89% of them seen just once; the ten biggest clones take up less than 1.5%. V gave up 3 bases and J gave up 3 bases, with 8 bases separating them. Germline V lookup: CDR1 MNHNS, CDR2 SASEGT. There are 13 residues in the CDR3.

The sequenced sample consisted of PBMCs or T cells enriched from blood (not recorded which). This chain joins TRBV6-1 and TRBJ1-1; D is unresolved. This clonotype was sampled from a woman between 18 and 30 years old who had recovered from COVID-19. CDR3 sequence: CASSEVVDTEAFF. The DNA for the CDR3 is TGTGCCAGCAGTGAGGTAGTCGACACTGAAGCTTTCTTT.